The 6 T cell receptor beta chains listed next were all sequenced from one sample in a study of T-cell memory formation after mild COVID-19. TCRdb recomputed calls from the 5' RACE reads with MiXCR, one row per CDR3 protein. The sample includes some 250,000 distinct CDR3 sequences, 8% to 9.5% of them seen just once. Sequenced sample: PBMCs or a T cell subset sorted from them (not recorded which). The receptors derive from a man younger than 35 who had mild COVID-19 (a few samples of this study predate the infection). Cell type and time point are not known.

This clonotype has just a few counts. The chain uses TRBV6-2 or TRBV6-3 and TRBJ2-7; D call uncertain. The CDR3 is made up of 15 amino acids. CDR1 and CDR2 from the germline V gene are MNHEY and SVGEGT. The V and J ends lost 4 bases and 3 bases respectively, with 16 bases between them. CDR3 nucleotides: TGTGCCAGCAGTTTCCGGACGCTGGGCGGCTACGAGCAGTACTTC. Its protein is CASSFRTLGGYEQYF.

The V gene is TRBV6-2 or TRBV6-3, the J gene TRBJ2-7; D possibly corresponds to TRBD1 (5 bases). V lost 6 bases and J 2 bases, leaving 14 bases between the germline ends. This CDR3 spans 14 amino acids. Germline lookup yields CDR1 MNHEY and CDR2 SVGEGT. CDR3 nucleotide sequence: TGTGCCAGCAGAACTCAGGGTCTCCCCTACGAGCAGTACTTC. Its protein product is CASRTQGLPYEQYF.

There are a few counts of this clonotype. The V gene is TRBV7-2, the J gene TRBJ2-3, with a weak D call TRBD2 (6 bases). V lost 5 bases and J lost 0, with 12 bases in between. In germline, CDR1 is SGHTA, CDR2 FQGNSA. CDR3 length: 15 amino acids. This chain's CDR3 is CASSQTRTSTDTQYF. CDR3 bases: TGTGCCAGCAGCCAGACTAGGACTAGCACAGATACGCAGTATTTT. Full variable domain (missing parts from reference TRBV7-2 and TRBJ2-3): GAGVSQSPSNKVTEKGKDVELRCDPISGHTALYWYRQSLGQGLEFLIYFQGNSAPDKSGLPSDRFSAERTGGSVSTLTIQRTQQEDSAVYLCASSQTRTSTDTQYFGPGTRLTVL.

This clonotype has a handful of counts. This chain joins TRBV18 and TRBJ2-5, with D unclear. This CDR3 spans 12 amino acids. Germline values: CDR1 KGHSH, CDR2 LQKENI. The V end was cut by 3 bases, the J end by 2 bases, with 4 bases between. In DNA, the CDR3 is TGTGCCAGCTCACCTTCTCAAGAGACCCAGTACTTC. It codes for CASSPSQETQYF.

There are a few counts of this clonotype. V usage is TRBV4-3 and J usage is TRBJ2-7; the D gene could be TRBD1 or TRBD2 (6 bases each). CDR1 is LGHNA and CDR2 is YSLEER in the germline V gene. Trimming removed 1 base at V and 2 bases at J, with 9 bases between. The length of the CDR3 is 14 residues. CDR3 region: CASSQGGAPYEQYF. The CDR3 DNA reads as TGCGCCAGCAGCCAAGGGGGGGCACCCTACGAGCAGTACTTC.

This clonotype was detected only a few times. The chain carries TRBV15 and TRBJ1-5, with D perhaps matching TRBD1 (5 bases). Germline V gene lookup returns CDR1 LNHNV and CDR2 YYDKDF (reference sequence). The CDR3 spans 14 residues. Trimming removed 2 bases at V and 4 bases at J, with 9 bases between. CDR3 in amino acids: CATSRYRPNQPQHF. The CDR3 coding sequence is TGTGCCACCAGCAGATACAGGCCTAATCAGCCCCAGCATTTT. The variable domain in full, completed from reference TRBV15 and TRBJ1-5, reads DAMVIQNPRYQVTQFGKPVTLSCSQTLNHNVMYWYQQKSSQAPKLLFHYYDKDFNNEADTPDNFQSRRPNTSFCFLDIRSPGLGDTAMYLCATSRYRPNQPQHFGDGTRLSIL.